This TCR beta chain was identified in a study of blood T cell repertoires in COVID-19. For the study at large: T cells, B-cell-depleted T cells, or PBMCs supplied cDNA or gDNA.

Clones were read by immunoSEQ multiplex PCR, and TCRdb kept only the in-frame ones, dropping some. Of over 120,000 clones listed, just under 90% are singletons. The sample was peripheral blood. The receptor comes from a woman aged 50 to 65 with active or convalescent COVID-19.

CDR3 protein: CASSPEWRNTEAFF. The CDR3 DNA reads TGTGCCAGCTCACCTGAATGGAGGAACACTGAAGCTTTCTTT. This chain links TRBV18 with TRBJ1-1; no clear D. Germline V gives CDR1 KGHSH, CDR2 LQKENI. There are 14 residues in the CDR3. Trimming shortened V by 3 bases and J by 1 base, and 9 bases separated the two germline ends.